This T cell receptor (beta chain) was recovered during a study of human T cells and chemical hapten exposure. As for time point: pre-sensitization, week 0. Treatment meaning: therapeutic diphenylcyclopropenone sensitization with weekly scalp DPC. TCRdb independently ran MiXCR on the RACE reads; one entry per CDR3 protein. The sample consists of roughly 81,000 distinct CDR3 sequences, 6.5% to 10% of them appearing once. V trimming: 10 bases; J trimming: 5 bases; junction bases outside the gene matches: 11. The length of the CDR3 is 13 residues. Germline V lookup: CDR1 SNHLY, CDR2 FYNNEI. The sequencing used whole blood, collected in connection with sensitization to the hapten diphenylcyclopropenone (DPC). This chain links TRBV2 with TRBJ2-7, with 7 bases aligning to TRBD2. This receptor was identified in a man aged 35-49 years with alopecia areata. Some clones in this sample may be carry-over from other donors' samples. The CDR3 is CATVGLVGNEQYV. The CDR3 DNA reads TGTGCCACCGTCGGACTAGTCGGGAACGAGCAGTACGTC.